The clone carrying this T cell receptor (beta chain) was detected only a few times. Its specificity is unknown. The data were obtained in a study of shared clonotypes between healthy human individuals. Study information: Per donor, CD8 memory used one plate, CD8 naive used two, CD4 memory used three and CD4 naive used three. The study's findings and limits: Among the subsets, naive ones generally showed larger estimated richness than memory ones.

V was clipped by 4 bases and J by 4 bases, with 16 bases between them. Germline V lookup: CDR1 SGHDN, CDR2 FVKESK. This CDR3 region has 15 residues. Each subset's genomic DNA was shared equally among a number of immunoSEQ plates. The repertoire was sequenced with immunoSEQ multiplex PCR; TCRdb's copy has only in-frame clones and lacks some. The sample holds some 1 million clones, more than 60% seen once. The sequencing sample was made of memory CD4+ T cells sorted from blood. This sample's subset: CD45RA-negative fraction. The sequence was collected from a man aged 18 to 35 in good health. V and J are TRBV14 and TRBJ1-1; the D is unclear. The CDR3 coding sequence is TGTGCCAGCAGCCTTCGATACGATTCGAGCACTGAAGCTTTCTTT. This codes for CASSLRYDSSTEAFF.